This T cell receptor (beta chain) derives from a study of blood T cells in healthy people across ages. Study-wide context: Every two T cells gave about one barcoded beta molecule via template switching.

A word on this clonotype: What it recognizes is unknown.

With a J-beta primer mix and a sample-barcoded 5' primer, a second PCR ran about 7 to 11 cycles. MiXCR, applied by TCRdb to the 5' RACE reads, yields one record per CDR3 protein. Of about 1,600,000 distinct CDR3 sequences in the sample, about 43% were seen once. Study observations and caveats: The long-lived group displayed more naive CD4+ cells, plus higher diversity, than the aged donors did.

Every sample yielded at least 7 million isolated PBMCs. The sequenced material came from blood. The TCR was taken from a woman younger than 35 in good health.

As DNA, the CDR3 is TGTGCCAGCAGTTTTGGGGTGGGGGCCAACACCGGGGAGCTGTTTTTT. This sequence encodes CASSFGVGANTGELFF. The V gene is TRBV12-3 or TRBV12-4, the J gene TRBJ2-2; possible D gene TRBD1, 6 bases. This CDR3 is built from 16 residues. V was shortened by 3 bases and J by 2 bases, with 13 bases between the two germline ends.